This T cell receptor beta chain is drawn from a study of blood T cell repertoires in COVID-19. The germline V gene encodes CDR1 SGHDT and CDR2 YYEEEE. Trimming took 2 bases from V and 7 from J, leaving 10 bases between them. The CDR3 sequence is 14 residues long. Assay: immunoSEQ multiplex PCR; the TCRdb copy retains only in-frame clones and omits some. The sample consists of some 39,000 clones, 65% to 90% of them appearing once. The sequence came from a man aged 35-49 years with active COVID-19. The rearrangement uses TRBV5-6 and TRBJ1-6; D not resolved. The sample taken for sequencing was peripheral blood. The CDR3 here is CASSLAPKNSPLHF. Written as DNA, the CDR3 is TGTGCCAGCAGCTTAGCACCTAAGAATTCACCCCTCCACTTT.